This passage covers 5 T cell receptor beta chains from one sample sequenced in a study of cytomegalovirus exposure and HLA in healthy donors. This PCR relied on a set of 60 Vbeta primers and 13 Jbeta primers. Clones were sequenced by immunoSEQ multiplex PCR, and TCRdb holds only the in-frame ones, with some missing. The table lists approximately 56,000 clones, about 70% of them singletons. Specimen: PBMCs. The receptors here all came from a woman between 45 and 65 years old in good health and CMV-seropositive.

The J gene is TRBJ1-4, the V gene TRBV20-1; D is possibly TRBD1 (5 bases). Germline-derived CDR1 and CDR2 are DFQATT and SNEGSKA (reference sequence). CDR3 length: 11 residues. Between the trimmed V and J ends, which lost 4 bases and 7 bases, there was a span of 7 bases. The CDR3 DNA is TGCAGTGCTATCGACAGTGAAAAACTGTTTTTT. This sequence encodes CSAIDSEKLFF.

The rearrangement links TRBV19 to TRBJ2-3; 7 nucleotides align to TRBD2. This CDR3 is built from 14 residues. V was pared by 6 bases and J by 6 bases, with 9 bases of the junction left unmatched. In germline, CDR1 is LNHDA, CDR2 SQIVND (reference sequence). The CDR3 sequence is CASRPMSGKDTQYF. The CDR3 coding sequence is TGTGCCAGTAGACCCATGAGCGGGAAGGATACGCAGTATTTT.

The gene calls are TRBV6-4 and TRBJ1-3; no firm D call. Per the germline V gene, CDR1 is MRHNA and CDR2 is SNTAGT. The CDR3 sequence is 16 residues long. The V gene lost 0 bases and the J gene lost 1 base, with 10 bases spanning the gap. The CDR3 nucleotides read TGTGCCAGCAGTGACTCGAGAGGTAGGTCTGGAAACACCATATATTTT. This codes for CASSDSRGRSGNTIYF.

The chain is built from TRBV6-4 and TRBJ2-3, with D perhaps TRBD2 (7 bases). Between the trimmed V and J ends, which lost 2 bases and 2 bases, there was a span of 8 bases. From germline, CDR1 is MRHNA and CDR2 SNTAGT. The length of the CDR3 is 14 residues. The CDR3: CASSDGGATDTQYF. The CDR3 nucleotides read TGTGCCAGCAGTGACGGGGGGGCCACAGATACGCAGTATTTT.

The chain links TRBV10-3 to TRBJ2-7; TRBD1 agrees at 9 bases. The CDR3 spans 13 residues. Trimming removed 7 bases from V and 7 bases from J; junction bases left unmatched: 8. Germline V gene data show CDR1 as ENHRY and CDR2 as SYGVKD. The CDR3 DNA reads TGTGCCATCAAGGGACAGGGAAGTGTGGAGCAGTACTTC. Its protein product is CAIKGQGSVEQYF.